The clone carrying this T cell receptor beta chain showed up just a few times. Its antigen is undetermined. This record comes from a study of beta chain features in type 1 diabetes. The study's findings and limits: Healthy donors had naive, central memory and Treg TCRB repertoires that appeared less similar than those seen among patients. In type 1 diabetes patients, VDJ junctions had fewer insertions; deletions at these junctions were more frequent. Reads derived from cDNA could over-represent cells showing high TCR expression. HLA influence on TCRB rearrangement stayed unresolved here. Type 1 diabetes patients had TCRB CDR3s that were shorter (moderately but significantly so) in all four CD4+ subsets.

Expressed TCRB transcripts were sequenced because the entire RNA isolate underwent reverse transcription. The assay was immunoSEQ multiplex PCR, and TCRdb's table has in-frame clones only and misses some. The sample contains around 650,000 clones, under 15% of which appear only once. This CDR3 has 14 residues. Germline loops: CDR1 SGHTA, CDR2 FQGNSA. V was clipped by 2 bases and J by 2 bases, with 9 bases between them. The rearrangement links TRBV7-2 to TRBJ2-5; no firm D call. Sample: naive CD4+ T cells from blood. This receptor was taken from a man younger than 40 with type 1 diabetes. The CDR3 region is CASSLPSRQETQYF. CDR3 bases: TGTGCCAGCAGCTTACCGAGCAGACAAGAGACCCAGTACTTC.